This T cell receptor beta chain was found in a study of cytomegalovirus exposure and HLA in healthy donors. Overall study findings and caveats: Published work reported that the classifier diagnosed cytomegalovirus status with high specificity and sensitivity. TCR beta V segments were, for the most part, productive about 87% or about 30% of the time in an earlier analysis. The authors listed about 170 TCR beta chains as cytomegalovirus-associated.

The PCR employed 60 Vbeta primers together with 13 Jbeta primers. Sequenced by immunoSEQ multiplex PCR; TCRdb stores in-frame clones only, minus some. The table includes some 180,000 clones, about an eighth detected once. The ends lost 4 bases at V and 4 bases at J; junction bases unmatched: 10. The CDR3 has 18 amino acids. Germline V gene sequence: CDR1 MNHNS, CDR2 SASEGT. At the time of sampling, donors were nominally healthy, though unrecorded immune exposures were likely. This clone was observed a handful of times. Its specificity is not known. The TCR comes from a man between 50 and 59 years old in good health and CMV-seropositive. The chain employs TRBV6-1 and TRBJ2-2; the match to TRBD2 covers 12 bases. The sequenced sample consisted of PBMCs. CDR3 sequence (DNA): TGTGCCAGCAGTGCCCTAGCGGGGGGGAGACACAGCACCGGGGAGCTGTTTTTT. It codes for CASSALAGGRHSTGELFF.